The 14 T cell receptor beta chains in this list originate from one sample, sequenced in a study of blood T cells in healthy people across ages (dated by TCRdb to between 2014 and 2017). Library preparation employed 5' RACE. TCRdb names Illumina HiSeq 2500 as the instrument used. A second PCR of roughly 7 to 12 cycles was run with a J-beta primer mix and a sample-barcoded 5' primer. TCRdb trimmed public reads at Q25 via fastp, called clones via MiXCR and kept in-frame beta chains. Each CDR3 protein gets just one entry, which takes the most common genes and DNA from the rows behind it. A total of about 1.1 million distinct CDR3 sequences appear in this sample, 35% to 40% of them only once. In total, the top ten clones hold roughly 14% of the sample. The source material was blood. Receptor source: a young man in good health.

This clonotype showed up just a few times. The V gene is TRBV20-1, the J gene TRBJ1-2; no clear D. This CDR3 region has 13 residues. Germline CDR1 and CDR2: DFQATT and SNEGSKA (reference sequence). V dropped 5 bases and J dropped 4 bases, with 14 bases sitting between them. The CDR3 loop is CSAEGESSYGYTF. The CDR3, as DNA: TGCAGTGCTGAGGGAGAGTCCTCCTATGGCTACACCTTC.

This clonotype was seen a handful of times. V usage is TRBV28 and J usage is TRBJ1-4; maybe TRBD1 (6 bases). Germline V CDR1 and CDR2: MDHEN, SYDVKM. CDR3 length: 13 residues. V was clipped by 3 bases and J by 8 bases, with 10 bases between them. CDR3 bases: TGTGCCAGCAGTTTGCAGGGGAGGGAAAAACTGTTTTTT. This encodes CASSLQGREKLFF. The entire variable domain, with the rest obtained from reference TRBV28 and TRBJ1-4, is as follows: DVKVTQSSRYLVKRTGEKVFLECVQDMDHENMFWYRQDPGLGLRLIYFSYDVKMKEKGDIPEGYSVSREKKERFSLILESASTNQTSMYLCASSLQGREKLFFGSGTQLSVL.

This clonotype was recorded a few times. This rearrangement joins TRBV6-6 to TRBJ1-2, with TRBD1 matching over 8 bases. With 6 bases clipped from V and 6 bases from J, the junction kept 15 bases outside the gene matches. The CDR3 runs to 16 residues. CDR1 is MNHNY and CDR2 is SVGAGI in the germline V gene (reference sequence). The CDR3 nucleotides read TGTGCCAGCAGCTTACGTGGGACAGGAGGTTCGCATGGCTACACCTTC. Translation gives CASSLRGTGGSHGYTF.

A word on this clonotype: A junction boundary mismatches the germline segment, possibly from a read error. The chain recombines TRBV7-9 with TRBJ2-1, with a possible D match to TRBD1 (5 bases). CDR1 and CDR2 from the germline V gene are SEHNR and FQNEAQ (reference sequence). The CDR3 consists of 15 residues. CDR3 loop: CASSLGQGSYNVQFF. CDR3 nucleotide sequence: TGTGCCAGCAGCTTAGGTCAGGGATCCTACAATGTGCAGTTCTTC.

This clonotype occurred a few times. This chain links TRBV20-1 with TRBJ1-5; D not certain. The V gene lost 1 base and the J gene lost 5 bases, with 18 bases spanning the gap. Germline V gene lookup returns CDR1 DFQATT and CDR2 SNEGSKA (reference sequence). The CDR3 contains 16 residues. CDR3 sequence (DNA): TGCAGTGCTAGAGGCAATAAGGGTGTCAAGGATCAGCCCCAGCATTTT. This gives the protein CSARGNKGVKDQPQHF.

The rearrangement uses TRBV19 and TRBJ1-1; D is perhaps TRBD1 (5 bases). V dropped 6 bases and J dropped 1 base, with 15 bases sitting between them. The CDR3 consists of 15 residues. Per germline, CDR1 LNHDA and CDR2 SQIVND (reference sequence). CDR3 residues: CASSPREGKNTEAFF. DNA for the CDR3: TGTGCCAGTAGCCCCAGGGAGGGGAAGAACACTGAAGCTTTCTTT. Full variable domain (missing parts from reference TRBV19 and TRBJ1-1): DGGITQSPKYLFRKEGQNVTLSCEQNLNHDAMYWYRQDPGQGLRLIYYSQIVNDFQKGDIAEGYSVSREKKESFPLTVTSAQKNPTAFYLCASSPREGKNTEAFFGQGTRLTVV.

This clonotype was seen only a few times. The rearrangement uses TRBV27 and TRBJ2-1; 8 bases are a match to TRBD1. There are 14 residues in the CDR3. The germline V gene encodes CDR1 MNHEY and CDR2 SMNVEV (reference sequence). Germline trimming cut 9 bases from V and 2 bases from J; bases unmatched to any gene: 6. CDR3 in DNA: TGTGCCAGTCACAGGGGGTCAACCTACAATGAGCAGTTCTTC. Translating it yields CASHRGSTYNEQFF.

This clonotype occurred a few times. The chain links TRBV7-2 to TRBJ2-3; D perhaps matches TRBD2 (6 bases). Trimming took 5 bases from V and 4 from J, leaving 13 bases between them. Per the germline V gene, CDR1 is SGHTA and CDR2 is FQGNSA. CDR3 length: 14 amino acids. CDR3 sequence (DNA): TGTGCCAGCAGCCCCCTCGGACTACCAGATACGCAGTATTTT. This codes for CASSPLGLPDTQYF.

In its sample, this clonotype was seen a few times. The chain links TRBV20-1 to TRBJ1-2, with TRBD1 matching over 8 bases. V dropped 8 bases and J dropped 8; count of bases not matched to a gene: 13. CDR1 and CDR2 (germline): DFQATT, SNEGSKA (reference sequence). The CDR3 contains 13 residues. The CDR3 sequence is CSSRPGQVRGYTF. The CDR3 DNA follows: TGCAGTTCAAGACCGGGACAGGTGCGAGGCTACACCTTC.

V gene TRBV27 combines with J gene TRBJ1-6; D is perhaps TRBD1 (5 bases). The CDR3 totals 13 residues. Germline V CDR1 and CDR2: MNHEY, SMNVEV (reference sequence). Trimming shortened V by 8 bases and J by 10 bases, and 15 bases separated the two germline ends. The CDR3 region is CASLGEAGSPLHF. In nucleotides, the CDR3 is TGTGCCAGCCTTGGGGAGGCAGGGTCACCCCTCCACTTT.

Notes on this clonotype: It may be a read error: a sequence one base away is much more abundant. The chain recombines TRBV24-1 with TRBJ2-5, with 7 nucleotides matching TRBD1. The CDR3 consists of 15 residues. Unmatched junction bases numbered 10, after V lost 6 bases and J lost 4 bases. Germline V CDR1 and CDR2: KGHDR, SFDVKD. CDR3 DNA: TGTGCCACCAGTCATCCGACAGGGCAGGCAGAGACCCAGTACTTC. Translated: CATSHPTGQAETQYF.

The CDR3 DNA reads TGTGCCAGCAGCCGCTCGGACAGGCCAGCTAACTATGGCTACACCTTC. Protein: CASSRSDRPANYGYTF. This chain links TRBV7-9 with TRBJ1-2, with 7 bases fitting TRBD1. Germline V CDR1 and CDR2: SEHNR, FQNEAQ (reference sequence). The CDR3 covers 16 residues. V dropped 5 bases and J dropped 0; count of bases not matched to a gene: 9. The full variable domain, completed using reference TRBV7-9 and TRBJ1-2, is DTGVSQNPRHKITKRGQNVTFRCDPISEHNRLYWYRQTLGQGPEFLTYFQNEAQLEKSRLLSDRFSAERPKGSFSTLEIQRTEQGDSAMYLCASSRSDRPANYGYTFGSGTRLTVV.

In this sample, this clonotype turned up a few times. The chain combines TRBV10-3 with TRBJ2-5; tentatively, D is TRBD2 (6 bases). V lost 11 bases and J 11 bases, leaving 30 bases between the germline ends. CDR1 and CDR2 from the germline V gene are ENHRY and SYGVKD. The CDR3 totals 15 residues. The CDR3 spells CAVARDSSILDEQYF. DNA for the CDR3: TGTGCCGTCGCCCGGGACTCCTCAATCTTGGATGAGCAGTACTTC.

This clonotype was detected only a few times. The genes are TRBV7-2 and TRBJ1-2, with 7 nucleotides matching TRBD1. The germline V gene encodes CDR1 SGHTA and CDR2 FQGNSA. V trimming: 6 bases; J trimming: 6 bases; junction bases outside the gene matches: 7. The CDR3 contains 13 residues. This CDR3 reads CASRLTGVHGYTF. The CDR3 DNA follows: TGTGCCAGCAGGTTAACAGGGGTCCATGGCTACACCTTC. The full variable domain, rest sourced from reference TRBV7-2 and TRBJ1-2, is GAGVSQSPSNKVTEKGKDVELRCDPISGHTALYWYRQSLGQGLEFLIYFQGNSAPDKSGLPSDRFSAERTGGSVSTLTIQRTQQEDSAVYLCASRLTGVHGYTFGSGTRLTVV.